This TCR beta chain was captured in a study of blood T cell repertoires in COVID-19. Recruited during active infection, patients (from Seattle) were subsequently followed longitudinally. The repertoire was sequenced with immunoSEQ multiplex PCR; TCRdb's copy has only in-frame clones and lacks some. The sample records over 70,000 clones, 90% being singletons. Sequenced sample: peripheral blood. The sequence was obtained from a man aged 18 to 35 with COVID-19, enrolled during active disease.

CDR3 nucleotides: TGTGCCACCCGGGAGTTGGGGACAGGGACCTTTCTCTATAATTCACCCCTCCACTTT. The encoded protein is CATRELGTGTFLYNSPLHF. The gene calls are TRBV28 and TRBJ1-6; 9 nucleotides line up with TRBD1. This CDR3 is built from 19 residues. CDR1 is MDHEN and CDR2 is SYDVKM in the germline V gene. V lost 10 bases and J lost 3; bases outside the gene matches: 19.